The clone carrying this T cell receptor (beta chain) showed up just a few times. Its cognate antigen is unknown. This PCR relied on a set of 60 Vbeta primers and 13 Jbeta primers. Sequenced by immunoSEQ multiplex PCR; TCRdb stores in-frame clones only, minus some. In the table there are 130,000 or so clones, roughly 80% of which are singletons. This record belongs to a study of cytomegalovirus exposure and HLA in healthy donors. Study-wide findings and caveats: Earlier findings revealed that most TCR beta V segments proved productive either about 87% or about 30% of the time.

CDR1 MDHEN and CDR2 SYDVKM come from the germline V gene. The CDR3 is made up of 12 amino acids. J gave up 7 bases and V 2 bases, and 1 base lay outside the gene matches. The sample consisted of PBMCs. The rearrangement links TRBV28 to TRBJ2-7; TRBD1 matches at 8 bases. This clonotype was sampled from a man aged 35 to 55 in good health and CMV-seronegative. The CDR3 bases are TGTGCCAGCAGTTTAACAGGGGGTGAGCAGTACTTC. It translates to CASSLTGGEQYF.